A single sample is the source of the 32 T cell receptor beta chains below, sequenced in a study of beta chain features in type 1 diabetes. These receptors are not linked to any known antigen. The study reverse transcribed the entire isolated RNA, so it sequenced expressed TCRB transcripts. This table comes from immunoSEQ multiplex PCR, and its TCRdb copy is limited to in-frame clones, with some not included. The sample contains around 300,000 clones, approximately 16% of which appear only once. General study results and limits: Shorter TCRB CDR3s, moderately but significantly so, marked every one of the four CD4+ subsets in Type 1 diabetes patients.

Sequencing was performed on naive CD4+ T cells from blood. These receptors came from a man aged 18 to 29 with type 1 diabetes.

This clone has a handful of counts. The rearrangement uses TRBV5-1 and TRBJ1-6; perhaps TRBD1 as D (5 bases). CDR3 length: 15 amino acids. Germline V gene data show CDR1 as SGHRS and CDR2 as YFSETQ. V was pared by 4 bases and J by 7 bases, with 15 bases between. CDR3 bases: TGCGCCAGCAGCGCGGGGCTGGGACCGAATTCACCCCTCCACTTT. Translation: CASSAGLGPNSPLHF. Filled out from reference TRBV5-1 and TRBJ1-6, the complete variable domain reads KAGVTQTPRYLIKTRGQQVTLSCSPISGHRSVSWYQQTPGQGLQFLFEYFSETQRNKGNFPGRFSGRQFSNSRSEMNVSTLELGDSALYLCASSAGLGPNSPLHFGNGTRLTVT.

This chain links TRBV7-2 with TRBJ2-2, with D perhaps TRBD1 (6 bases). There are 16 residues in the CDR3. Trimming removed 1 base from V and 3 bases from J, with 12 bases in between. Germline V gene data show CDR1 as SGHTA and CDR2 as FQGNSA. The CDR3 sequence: CASSLGPGVYTGELFF. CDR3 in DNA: TGTGCCAGCAGCTTAGGGCCAGGGGTGTACACCGGGGAGCTGTTTTTT. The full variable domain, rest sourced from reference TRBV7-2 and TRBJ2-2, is GAGVSQSPSNKVTEKGKDVELRCDPISGHTALYWYRQSLGQGLEFLIYFQGNSAPDKSGLPSDRFSAERTGGSVSTLTIQRTQQEDSAVYLCASSLGPGVYTGELFFGEGSRLTVL.

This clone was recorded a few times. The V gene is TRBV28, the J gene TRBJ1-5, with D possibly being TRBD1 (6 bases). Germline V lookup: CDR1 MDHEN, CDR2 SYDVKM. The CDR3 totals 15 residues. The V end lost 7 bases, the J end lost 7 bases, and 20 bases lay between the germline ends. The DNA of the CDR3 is TGTGCCAGCACCCCCGGGGGGGCCGAGAACCAGCCCCAGCATTTT. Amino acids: CASTPGGAENQPQHF.

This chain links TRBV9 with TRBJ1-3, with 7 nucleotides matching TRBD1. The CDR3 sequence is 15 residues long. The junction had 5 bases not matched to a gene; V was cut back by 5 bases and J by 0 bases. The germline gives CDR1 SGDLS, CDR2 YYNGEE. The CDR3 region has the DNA TGTGCCAGCAGACCTGGACAGGCCTCTGGAAACACCATATATTTT. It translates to CASRPGQASGNTIYF.

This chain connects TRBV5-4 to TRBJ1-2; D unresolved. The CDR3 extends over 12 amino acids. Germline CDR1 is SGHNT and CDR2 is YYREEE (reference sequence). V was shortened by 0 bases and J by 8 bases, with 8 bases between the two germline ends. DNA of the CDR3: TGTGCCAGCAGCTTGGGCGGTGCGGGCTACACCTTC. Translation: CASSLGGAGYTF.

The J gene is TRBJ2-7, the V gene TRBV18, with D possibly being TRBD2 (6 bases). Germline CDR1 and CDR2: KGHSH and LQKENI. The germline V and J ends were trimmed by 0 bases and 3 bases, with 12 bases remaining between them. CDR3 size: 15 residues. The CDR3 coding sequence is TGTGCCAGCTCACCACCGGGGGGAGTCGACTACGAGCAGTACTTC. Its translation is CASSPPGGVDYEQYF.

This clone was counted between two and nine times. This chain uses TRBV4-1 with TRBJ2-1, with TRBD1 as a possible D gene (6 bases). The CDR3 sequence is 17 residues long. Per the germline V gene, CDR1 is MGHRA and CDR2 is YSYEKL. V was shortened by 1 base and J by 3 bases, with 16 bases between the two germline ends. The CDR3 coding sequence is TGCGCCAGCAGCCAAGGAAGAGGACGGACAGTCTACAATGAGCAGTTCTTC. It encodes CASSQGRGRTVYNEQFF.

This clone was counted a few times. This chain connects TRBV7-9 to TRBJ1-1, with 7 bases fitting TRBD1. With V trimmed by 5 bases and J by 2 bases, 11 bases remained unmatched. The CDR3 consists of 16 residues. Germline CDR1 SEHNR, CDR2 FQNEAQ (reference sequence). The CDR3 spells CASSPVETGINTEAFF. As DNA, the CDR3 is TGTGCCAGCAGCCCGGTGGAGACAGGGATTAACACTGAAGCTTTCTTT.

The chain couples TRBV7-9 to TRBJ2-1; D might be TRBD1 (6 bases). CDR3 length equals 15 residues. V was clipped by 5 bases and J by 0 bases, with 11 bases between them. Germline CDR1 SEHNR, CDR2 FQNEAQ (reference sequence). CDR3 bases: TGTGCCAGCAGCCCTCGACAGGCCTCCTACAATGAGCAGTTCTTC. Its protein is CASSPRQASYNEQFF.

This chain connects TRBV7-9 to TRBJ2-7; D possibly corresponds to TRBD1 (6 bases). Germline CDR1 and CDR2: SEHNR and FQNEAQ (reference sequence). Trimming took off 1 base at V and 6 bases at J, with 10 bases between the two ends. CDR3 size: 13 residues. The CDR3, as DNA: TGTGCCAGCAGCTTAGGTCCAGGGGCCGAGCAGTACTTC. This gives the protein CASSLGPGAEQYF.

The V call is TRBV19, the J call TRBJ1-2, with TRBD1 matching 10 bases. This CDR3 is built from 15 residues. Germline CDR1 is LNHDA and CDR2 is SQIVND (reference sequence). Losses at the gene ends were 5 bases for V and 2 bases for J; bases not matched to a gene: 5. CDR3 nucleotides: TGTGCCAGTAGTGTCCAGACAGGGGGCAACTATGGCTACACCTTC. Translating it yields CASSVQTGGNYGYTF.

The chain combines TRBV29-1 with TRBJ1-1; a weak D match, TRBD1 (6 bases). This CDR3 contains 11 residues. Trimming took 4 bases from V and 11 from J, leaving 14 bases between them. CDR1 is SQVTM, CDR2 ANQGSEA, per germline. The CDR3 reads CSVARGEGAFF. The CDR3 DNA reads TGCAGCGTTGCTAGGGGGGAGGGGGCTTTCTTT.

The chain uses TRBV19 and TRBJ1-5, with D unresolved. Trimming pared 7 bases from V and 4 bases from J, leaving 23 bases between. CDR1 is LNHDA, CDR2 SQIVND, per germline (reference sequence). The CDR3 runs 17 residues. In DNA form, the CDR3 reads TGTGCCAGTATCTCAAGAACGGGAGGTGGAAAGAATCAGCCCCAGCATTTT. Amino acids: CASISRTGGGKNQPQHF.

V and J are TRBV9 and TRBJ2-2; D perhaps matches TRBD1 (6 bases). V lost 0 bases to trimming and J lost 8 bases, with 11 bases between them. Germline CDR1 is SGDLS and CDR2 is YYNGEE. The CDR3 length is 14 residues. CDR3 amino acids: CASSVDRVAGELFF. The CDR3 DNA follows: TGTGCCAGCAGCGTAGACAGGGTCGCGGGGGAGCTGTTTTTT.

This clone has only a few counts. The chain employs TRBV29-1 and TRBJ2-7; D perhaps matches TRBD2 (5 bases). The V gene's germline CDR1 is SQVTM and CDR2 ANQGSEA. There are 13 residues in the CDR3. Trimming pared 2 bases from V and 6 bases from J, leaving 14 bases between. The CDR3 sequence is CSVERRQEGEQYF. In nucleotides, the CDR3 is TGCAGCGTTGAAAGGAGGCAGGAAGGCGAGCAGTACTTC.

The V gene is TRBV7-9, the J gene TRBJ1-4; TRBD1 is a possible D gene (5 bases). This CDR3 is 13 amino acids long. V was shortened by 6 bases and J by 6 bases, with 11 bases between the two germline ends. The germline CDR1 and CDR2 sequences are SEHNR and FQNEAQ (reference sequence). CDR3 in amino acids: CASRGGVDEKLFF. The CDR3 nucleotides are TGTGCCAGCAGGGGGGGTGTGGATGAAAAACTGTTTTTT.

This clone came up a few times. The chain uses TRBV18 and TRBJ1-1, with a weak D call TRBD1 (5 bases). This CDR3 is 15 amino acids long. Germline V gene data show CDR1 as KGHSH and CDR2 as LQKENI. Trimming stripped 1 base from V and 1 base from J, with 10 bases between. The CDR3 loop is CASSPRAGQNTEAFF. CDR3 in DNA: TGTGCCAGCTCACCACGGGCAGGGCAGAACACTGAAGCTTTCTTT.

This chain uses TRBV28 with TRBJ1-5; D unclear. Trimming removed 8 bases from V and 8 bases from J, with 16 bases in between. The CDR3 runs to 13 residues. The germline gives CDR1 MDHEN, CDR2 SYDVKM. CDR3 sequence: CASGRAGNKPQHF. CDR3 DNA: TGTGCCAGCGGAAGAGCCGGGAATAAGCCCCAGCATTTT. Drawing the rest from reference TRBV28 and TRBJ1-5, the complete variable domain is DVKVTQSSRYLVKRTGEKVFLECVQDMDHENMFWYRQDPGLGLRLIYFSYDVKMKEKGDIPEGYSVSREKKERFSLILESASTNQTSMYLCASGRAGNKPQHFGDGTRLSIL.

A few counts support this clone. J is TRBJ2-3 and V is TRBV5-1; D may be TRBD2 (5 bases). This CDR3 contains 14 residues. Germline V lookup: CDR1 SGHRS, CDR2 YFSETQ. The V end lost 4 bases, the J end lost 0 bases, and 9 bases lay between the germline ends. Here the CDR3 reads CASSKEASTDTQYF. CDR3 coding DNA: TGCGCCAGCAGCAAGGAGGCCAGCACAGATACGCAGTATTTT.

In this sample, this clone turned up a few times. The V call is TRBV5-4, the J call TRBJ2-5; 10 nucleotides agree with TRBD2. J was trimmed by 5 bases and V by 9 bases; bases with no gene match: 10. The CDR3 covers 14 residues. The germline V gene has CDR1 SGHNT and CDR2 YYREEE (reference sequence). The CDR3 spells CATKSGGGGETQYF. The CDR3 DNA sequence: TGTGCCACCAAGAGCGGGGGGGGCGGGGAGACCCAGTACTTC. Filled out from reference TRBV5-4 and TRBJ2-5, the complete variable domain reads ETGVTQSPTHLIKTRGQQVTLRCSSQSGHNTVSWYQQALGQGPQFIFQYYREEENGRGNFPPRFSGLQFPNYSSELNVNALELDDSALYLCATKSGGGGETQYFGPGTRLLVL.

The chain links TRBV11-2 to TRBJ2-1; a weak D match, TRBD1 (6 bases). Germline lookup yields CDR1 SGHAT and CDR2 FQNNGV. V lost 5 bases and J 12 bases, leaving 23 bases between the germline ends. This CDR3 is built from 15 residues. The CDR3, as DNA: TGTGCCAGCAGCCACACAGGGACATACACAATGAGGCAGTTCTTC. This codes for CASSHTGTYTMRQFF.

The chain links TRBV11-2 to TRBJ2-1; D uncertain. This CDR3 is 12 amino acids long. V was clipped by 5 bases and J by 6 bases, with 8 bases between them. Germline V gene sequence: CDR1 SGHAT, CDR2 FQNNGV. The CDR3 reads CASSRETNEQFF. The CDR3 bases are TGTGCCAGCAGCAGAGAAACCAATGAGCAGTTCTTC.

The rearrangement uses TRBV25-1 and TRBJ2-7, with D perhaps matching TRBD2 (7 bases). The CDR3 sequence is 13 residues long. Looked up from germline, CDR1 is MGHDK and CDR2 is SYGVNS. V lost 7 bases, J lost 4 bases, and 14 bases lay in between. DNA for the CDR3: TGTGCCAGCACCTCGGGGGGCGAATACGAGCAGTACTTC. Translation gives CASTSGGEYEQYF.

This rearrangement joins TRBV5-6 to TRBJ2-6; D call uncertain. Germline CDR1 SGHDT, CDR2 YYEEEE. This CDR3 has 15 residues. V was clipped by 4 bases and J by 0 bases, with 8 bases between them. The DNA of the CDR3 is TGTGCCAGCAGCCCTGGGCGCTCTGGGGCCAACGTCCTGACTTTC. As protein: CASSPGRSGANVLTF.

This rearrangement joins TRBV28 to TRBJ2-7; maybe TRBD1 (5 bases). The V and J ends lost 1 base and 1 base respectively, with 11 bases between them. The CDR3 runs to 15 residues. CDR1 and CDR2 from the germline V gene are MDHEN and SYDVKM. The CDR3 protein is CASSLFQGGSYEQYF. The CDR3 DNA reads TGTGCCAGCAGTTTATTTCAGGGCGGATCCTACGAGCAGTACTTC.

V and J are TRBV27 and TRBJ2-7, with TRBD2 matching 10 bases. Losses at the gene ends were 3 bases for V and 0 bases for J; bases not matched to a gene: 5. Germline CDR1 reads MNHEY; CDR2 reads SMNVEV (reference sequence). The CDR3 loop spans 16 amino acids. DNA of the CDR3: TGTGCCAGCAGTTTTAGGACTAGCGGTCCCTCCTACGAGCAGTACTTC. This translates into CASSFRTSGPSYEQYF.

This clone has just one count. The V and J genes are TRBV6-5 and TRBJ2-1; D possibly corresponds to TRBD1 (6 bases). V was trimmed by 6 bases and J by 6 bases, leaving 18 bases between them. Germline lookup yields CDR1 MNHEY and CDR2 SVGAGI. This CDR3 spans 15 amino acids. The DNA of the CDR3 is TGTGCCAGCAGCCTCAGGTGGGGGCGAGGCAATGAGCAGTTCTTC. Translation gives CASSLRWGRGNEQFF.

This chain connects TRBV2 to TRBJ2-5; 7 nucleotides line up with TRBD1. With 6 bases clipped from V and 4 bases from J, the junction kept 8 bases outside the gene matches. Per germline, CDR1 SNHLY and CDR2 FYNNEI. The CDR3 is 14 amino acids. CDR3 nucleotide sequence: TGTGCCAGCAGGGGGGTTCCAGGGGGAGAGACCCAGTACTTC. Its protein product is CASRGVPGGETQYF.

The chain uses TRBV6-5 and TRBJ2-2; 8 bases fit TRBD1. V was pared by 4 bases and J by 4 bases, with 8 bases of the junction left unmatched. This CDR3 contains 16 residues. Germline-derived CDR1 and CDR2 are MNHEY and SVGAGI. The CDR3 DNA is TGTGCCAGCAGTTCATGGACAGGGCCTGGCACCGGGGAGCTGTTTTTT. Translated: CASSSWTGPGTGELFF.

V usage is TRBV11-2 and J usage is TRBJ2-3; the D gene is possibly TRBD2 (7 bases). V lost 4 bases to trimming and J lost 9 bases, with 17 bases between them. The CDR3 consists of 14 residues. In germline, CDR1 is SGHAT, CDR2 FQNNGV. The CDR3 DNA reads TGTGCCAGCAGCTACGTAACAGGGAGGGGGACGCAGTATTTT. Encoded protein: CASSYVTGRGTQYF.

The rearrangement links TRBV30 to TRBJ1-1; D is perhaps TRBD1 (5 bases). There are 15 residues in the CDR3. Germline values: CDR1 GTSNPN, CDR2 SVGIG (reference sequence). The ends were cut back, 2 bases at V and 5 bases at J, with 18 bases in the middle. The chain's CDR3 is CAWSLTFGGGTEAFF. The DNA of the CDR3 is TGTGCCTGGAGTTTGACGTTTGGGGGGGGAACTGAAGCTTTCTTT.

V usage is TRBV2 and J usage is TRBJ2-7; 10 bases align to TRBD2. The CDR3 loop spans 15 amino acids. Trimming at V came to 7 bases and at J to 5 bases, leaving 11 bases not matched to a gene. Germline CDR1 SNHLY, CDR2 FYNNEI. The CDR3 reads CASNLGTSDRNEQYF. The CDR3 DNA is TGTGCCAGCAACCTCGGGACTAGCGATAGAAACGAGCAGTACTTC.